The 29 T cell receptor beta chains in this list originate from one sample, sequenced in a study of shared clonotypes between healthy human individuals. Using immunoSEQ multiplex PCR, the repertoire was profiled, and TCRdb retains in-frame clones only, with some absent. The sample holds a few million clones, more than 80% seen once. Material for sequencing was naive CD4+ T cells from PBMCs. Subset indicated: CD45RA+ positively selected. The receptors derive from a man younger than 35 in good health. Some clones in this sample may be carry-over from other donors' samples.

The chain joins TRBV11-3 to TRBJ2-1; TRBD2 matches 7 bases. This CDR3 has 15 amino acids. Germline assignment: CDR1 SGHNT and CDR2 YENEEA. V trimming: 2 bases; J trimming: 5 bases; junction bases outside the gene matches: 6. DNA for the CDR3: TGTGCCAGCAGCTTACGAGCGGGACGTCACAATGAGCAGTTCTTC. It yields the protein CASSLRAGRHNEQFF.

For this clone: Since a much larger clone is just one base distant, this may be a read error. Other DNA sequences in the same sample also yield this CDR3. This rearrangement joins TRBV6-6 to TRBJ1-2, with D possibly TRBD1 on 5 matching bases. Germline assignment: CDR1 MNHNY and CDR2 SVGAGI (reference sequence). Trimming shortened V by 2 bases and J by 1 base, and 5 bases separated the two germline ends. This CDR3 is built from 13 residues. The CDR3 region has the DNA TGTGCCAGCAGTTACGACAGTAACTATGGCTACACCTTC. Protein product: CASSYDSNYGYTF.

About this clone: The sample carries other DNA sequences with the same CDR3. The chain uses TRBV18 and TRBJ2-3; D is ambiguous. CDR1 and CDR2 (germline): KGHSH, LQKENI. The CDR3 length is 13 residues. Trimming took 0 bases from V and 6 from J, leaving 7 bases between them. The CDR3 DNA follows: TGTGCCAGCTCACCACCAGGTGTGGATACGCAGTATTTT. This encodes CASSPPGVDTQYF.

V is TRBV5-4 and J is TRBJ2-2; no definite D call. In germline, CDR1 is SGHNT, CDR2 YYREEE (reference sequence). V shed 1 base and J shed 1 base, with 11 bases lying between them. The CDR3 runs to 16 residues. CDR3: CASSLFRERNTGELFF. The CDR3 DNA reads TGTGCCAGCAGCTTGTTTCGAGAGCGGAACACCGGGGAGCTGTTTTTT.

The chain combines TRBV19 with TRBJ2-7; possibly TRBD2 for D (6 bases). The germline V gene has CDR1 LNHDA and CDR2 SQIVND (reference sequence). Trimming removed 5 bases from V and 0 bases from J, with 11 bases in between. CDR3 size: 14 residues. The CDR3: CASSSPGLSYEQYF. The CDR3 bases are TGTGCCAGTAGTTCCCCGGGACTCTCCTACGAGCAGTACTTC.

V and J are TRBV5-4 and TRBJ2-3; possible D gene TRBD1, 6 bases. V lost 4 bases, J lost 3 bases, and 12 bases lay in between. The CDR3 sequence is 14 residues long. The V gene's germline CDR1 is SGHNT and CDR2 YYREEE (reference sequence). The CDR3 loop is CASSRGQPTDTQYF. CDR3 bases: TGTGCCAGCAGCAGGGGACAACCGACAGATACGCAGTATTTT.

This clone has just one count. The chain couples TRBV9 to TRBJ2-1; D is uncertain. CDR1 is SGDLS and CDR2 is YYNGEE in the germline V gene. V was trimmed by 3 bases and J by 2 bases, leaving 12 bases between them. CDR3 length: 15 amino acids. CDR3 residues: CASSGGIGPYNEQFF. The CDR3 coding sequence is TGTGCCAGCAGCGGGGGTATTGGGCCCTACAATGAGCAGTTCTTC.

This chain joins TRBV5-1 and TRBJ2-5; 9 positions agree with TRBD1. The CDR3 runs 15 residues. The germline V gene encodes CDR1 SGHRS and CDR2 YFSETQ. The J segment lost 5 bases and the V segment lost 0 bases, leaving 5 bases of the junction unmatched. In DNA form, the CDR3 reads TGCGCCAGCAGCTTGGGGGACAGGGATGGGGAGACCCAGTACTTC. Translated: CASSLGDRDGETQYF.

This clone was seen once. The J gene is TRBJ2-7, the V gene TRBV10-1, with 7 bases lining up with TRBD2. CDR3 length: 13 residues. The J segment lost 1 base and the V segment lost 11 bases, leaving 8 bases of the junction unmatched. Germline V gene data show CDR1 as WNHNN and CDR2 as SYGVQD (reference sequence). CDR3 amino acids: CAPREGLSYEQYF. The CDR3 DNA reads TGCGCCCCCAGGGAGGGACTTTCCTACGAGCAGTACTTC.

This clone was seen just once. J is TRBJ1-5 and V is TRBV2; 8 nucleotides agree with TRBD1. J was trimmed by 2 bases and V by 3 bases; bases with no gene match: 3. The length of the CDR3 is 15 residues. CDR1 and CDR2 (germline): SNHLY, FYNNEI. CDR3 DNA: TGTGCCAGCAGTGACCAGGGGGCGGGCAATCAGCCCCAGCATTTT. Protein product: CASSDQGAGNQPQHF.

This chain uses TRBV10-3 with TRBJ2-1, with 8 bases fitting TRBD1. The ends lost 10 bases at V and 4 bases at J; junction bases unmatched: 9. Germline loops: CDR1 ENHRY, CDR2 SYGVKD. The CDR3 covers 14 residues. The CDR3 sequence: CATAGQGEYNEQFF. CDR3 coding DNA: TGTGCCACGGCCGGACAGGGTGAATACAATGAGCAGTTCTTC.

V and J are TRBV4-1 and TRBJ1-3; 11 bases fit TRBD1. Trimming removed 0 bases from V and 2 bases from J; junction bases left unmatched: 3. CDR1 is MGHRA and CDR2 is YSYEKL in the germline V gene. The CDR3 runs to 17 residues. The CDR3 coding sequence is TGCGCCAGCAGCCAAGATTCGGGACAGGGGGCTGGAAACACCATATATTTT. Translation gives CASSQDSGQGAGNTIYF.

To note about this clone: Other DNA sequences within the sample encode an identical CDR3. The chain combines TRBV5-1 with TRBJ2-7; perhaps TRBD2 as D (5 bases). The CDR3 is made up of 13 amino acids. In germline, CDR1 is SGHRS, CDR2 YFSETQ. V lost 4 bases and J 1 base, leaving 9 bases between the germline ends. CDR3 coding DNA: TGCGCCAGCAGCAGGACTGGGTCCTACGAGCAGTACTTC. Translating gives CASSRTGSYEQYF.

The chain employs TRBV6-5 and TRBJ2-3; 8 positions agree with TRBD2. Unmatched junction bases numbered 4, after V lost 5 bases and J lost 3 bases. The CDR3 totals 14 residues. From germline, CDR1 is MNHEY and CDR2 SVGAGI. For the CDR3, the DNA is TGTGCCAGCAGTCGGTCGGGGGGGACAGATACGCAGTATTTT. Translated, it gives CASSRSGGTDTQYF.

Note on this clone: Other DNA sequences from this sample encode an identical CDR3 as well. CDR3 coding DNA: TGCGCCAGCAGCCAACCGGGACGGAGCTACGAGCAGTACTTC. Translation: CASSQPGRSYEQYF. This chain connects TRBV4-1 to TRBJ2-7, with D perhaps being TRBD1 or TRBD2 (5 bases each). Germline lookup yields CDR1 MGHRA and CDR2 YSYEKL. The CDR3 is 14 amino acids. The germline V and J ends were trimmed by 2 bases and 3 bases, with 11 bases remaining between them.

The CDR3 protein is CASSQDSPGTQYF. For the CDR3, the DNA is TGTGCCAGCAGCCAAGATAGTCCCGGGACCCAGTACTTC. V is TRBV14 and J is TRBJ2-5; D ambiguous. V was pared by 0 bases and J by 7 bases, with 9 bases between. This CDR3 is built from 13 residues. The germline V gene has CDR1 SGHDN and CDR2 FVKESK.

This chain joins TRBV27 and TRBJ2-6; 8 bases fit TRBD1. Germline V gene lookup returns CDR1 MNHEY and CDR2 SMNVEV (reference sequence). V dropped 6 bases and J dropped 2; count of bases not matched to a gene: 12. This CDR3 is built from 18 residues. CDR3 nucleotides: TGTGCCAGCAGCCCTGGGACAGGCAAAGGGGCTGGGGCCAACGTCCTGACTTTC. Its protein is CASSPGTGKGAGANVLTF.

V usage is TRBV19 and J usage is TRBJ1-2, with D perhaps TRBD1 (6 bases). The CDR3 has 14 amino acids. Trimming cost V 5 bases and J 2 bases, with 12 bases left between them. The germline V gene has CDR1 LNHDA and CDR2 SQIVND (reference sequence). The chain's CDR3 is CASSRQVRNYGYTF. The CDR3 DNA reads TGTGCCAGTAGTCGACAGGTACGAAACTATGGCTACACCTTC.

CDR3: CASRSPPPYNEQFF. The CDR3 bases are TGTGCCAGCAGGTCCCCACCACCTTACAATGAGCAGTTCTTC. The rearrangement links TRBV7-3 to TRBJ2-1; no clear D gene. The CDR3 runs 14 residues. From germline, CDR1 is SGHTA and CDR2 FQGTGA. V lost 6 bases to trimming and J lost 4 bases, with 13 bases between them.

The rearrangement uses TRBV5-1 and TRBJ2-2; 7 bases are a match to TRBD1. Germline-derived CDR1 and CDR2 are SGHRS and YFSETQ. The CDR3 is made up of 16 amino acids. The V gene end was trimmed by 2 bases and the J gene end by 2 bases; junction bases not matched to a gene: 6. The CDR3 sequence is CASSFSDRANTGELFF. The DNA of the CDR3 is TGCGCCAGCAGCTTCTCCGACAGGGCTAACACCGGGGAGCTGTTTTTT.

The rearrangement uses TRBV14 and TRBJ2-7; D is ambiguous. The V end was cut by 5 bases, the J end by 3 bases, with 5 bases between. This CDR3 is 11 amino acids long. Germline CDR1 and CDR2: SGHDN and FVKESK. CDR3 nucleotide sequence: TGTGCCAGCAGCAAGTTCTACGAGCAGTACTTC. It translates to CASSKFYEQYF.

The chain's CDR3 is CASSLAGGMGADTQYF. CDR3 in DNA: TGTGCCAGCAGCTTAGCTGGCGGGATGGGGGCAGATACGCAGTATTTT. The rearrangement uses TRBV7-2 and TRBJ2-3, with D possibly being TRBD2 (6 bases). This CDR3 comprises 16 residues. Germline CDR1 and CDR2: SGHTA and FQGNSA. V was shortened by 0 bases and J by 4 bases, with 14 bases between the two germline ends.

Concerning this clone itself: Other DNA sequences from this sample encode an identical CDR3 as well. The chain links TRBV19 to TRBJ1-1; unclear D gene. This CDR3 comprises 14 residues. The ends were cut back, 5 bases at V and 1 base at J, with 11 bases in the middle. Germline loops: CDR1 LNHDA, CDR2 SQIVND (reference sequence). This CDR3 reads CASSLGRKNTEAFF. CDR3 coding DNA: TGTGCCAGTAGTCTCGGACGGAAGAACACTGAAGCTTTCTTT.

About this clone itself: The sample holds other DNA sequences that translate to the same CDR3. The rearrangement uses TRBV11-2 and TRBJ1-4; TRBD1 might be the D (6 bases). This CDR3 region has 14 residues. V dropped 5 bases and J dropped 1 base, with 8 bases sitting between them. Germline V gene sequence: CDR1 SGHAT, CDR2 FQNNGV. The CDR3, as DNA: TGTGCCAGCAGCCGCAGGGGAACTAATGAAAAACTGTTTTTT. It is translated as CASSRRGTNEKLFF.

V gene TRBV6-1 combines with J gene TRBJ2-1; a weak D match, TRBD2 (6 bases). The CDR3 is made up of 14 amino acids. The germline gives CDR1 MNHNS, CDR2 SASEGT. The V end was cut by 4 bases, the J end by 8 bases, with 15 bases between. For the CDR3, the DNA is TGTGCCAGCAGTGCCCGACTAGGGAGTTATGAGCAGTTCTTC. Amino acid sequence: CASSARLGSYEQFF.

This chain connects TRBV18 to TRBJ1-5; D is unclear. Germline V gene data show CDR1 as KGHSH and CDR2 as LQKENI. This CDR3 comprises 13 residues. V was clipped by 5 bases and J by 7 bases, with 12 bases between them. CDR3 residues: CASSKVGEQPQHF. Written as DNA, the CDR3 is TGTGCCAGCTCAAAAGTCGGGGAACAGCCCCAGCATTTT.

The V and J genes are TRBV18 and TRBJ2-6; 8 nucleotides match TRBD1. This CDR3 has 16 residues. The junction had 8 bases not matched to a gene; V was cut back by 6 bases and J by 4 bases. CDR1 KGHSH and CDR2 LQKENI come from the germline V gene. CDR3 DNA: TGTGCCAGCTCTCAGGGACAGGCCGTGGGGGCCAACGTCCTGACTTTC. Encoded protein: CASSQGQAVGANVLTF.

This rearrangement joins TRBV5-1 to TRBJ2-7, with D unclear. V gave up 1 base and J gave up 0 bases, with 11 bases separating them. Germline assignment: CDR1 SGHRS and CDR2 YFSETQ. The CDR3 is 15 amino acids. This CDR3 reads CASSLIQESSYEQYF. In DNA form, the CDR3 reads TGCGCCAGCAGCTTGATTCAGGAAAGCTCCTACGAGCAGTACTTC.

This chain joins TRBV5-4 and TRBJ2-3, with a possible D match to TRBD1 (6 bases). V was shortened by 0 bases and J by 0 bases, with 14 bases between the two germline ends. CDR3 length equals 17 residues. Germline V lookup: CDR1 SGHNT, CDR2 YYREEE (reference sequence). CDR3 residues: CASSLALGASSTDTQYF. The CDR3 nucleotides read TGTGCCAGCAGCTTGGCCTTGGGGGCATCTAGCACAGATACGCAGTATTTT.